The rows below give T cell receptor beta chains drawn from one sample of a study of cytotoxic CD8 clonotypes in ibrutinib-treated CLL. Generated by immunoSEQ multiplex PCR, the TCRdb table keeps only in-frame clones and is missing some. The sample contains 300,000 or so clones, 67% of which appear only once. The specimen comprised PBMCs, sampled after 36 months of ibrutinib treatment. The receptors derive from a human donor with chronic lymphocytic leukemia. Both conserved end residues are part of each CDR3. The D gene is left open where the match is weak. Clone size, where shown, is once, few, many, or a class for clones that have expanded.

CDR3 DNA: TGTGCCAGCAGTAGCTATTCGGTAGCGGGCCCTACCCCCCCAAACAATGAGCAGTTCTTC
CDR3 protein: CASSSYSVAGPTPPNNEQFF
clone size: once
CDR3 length: 20
D gene: TRBD2
V gene: TRBV28
J gene: TRBJ2-1

CDR3 DNA: TGTGCCAGCAGCGTAGGGGCAGGGGGAATGAACACTGAAGCTTTCTTT
CDR3 protein: CASSVGAGGMNTEAFF
clone size: -
CDR3 length: 16
D gene: TRBD1
V gene: TRBV9
J gene: TRBJ1-1

CDR3 DNA: TGTGCCAGCAGATCGGGGGCTGGAAACACCATATATTTT
CDR3 protein: CASRSGAGNTIYF
clone size: -
CDR3 length: 13
D gene: -
V gene: TRBV9
J gene: TRBJ1-3

CDR3 DNA: TGTGCCAGTAGTGGGGTAGCGGGAGTCACCGGGGAGCTGTTTTTT
CDR3 protein: CASSGVAGVTGELFF
clone size: -
CDR3 length: 15
D gene: TRBD2
V gene: TRBV19
J gene: TRBJ2-2

CDR3 DNA: TGCGCCGGCCACCGCTTACAGGACAGGTACTTC
CDR3 protein: CAGHRLQDRYF
clone size: few
CDR3 length: 11
D gene: -
V gene: TRBV4-1
J gene: TRBJ2-7

CDR3 DNA: TGTGCCAGCAGCTCATTAAAGATGGGACAGGGGTTGTACGAGCAGTACTTC
CDR3 protein: CASSSLKMGQGLYEQYF
clone size: few
CDR3 length: 17
D gene: TRBD1
V gene: TRBV11-2
J gene: TRBJ2-7

CDR3 DNA: TGTGCCAGCAAGACAGCCGGCGGCTATGGCTACACCTTC
CDR3 protein: CASKTAGGYGYTF
clone size: once
CDR3 length: 13
D gene: -
V gene: TRBV2
J gene: TRBJ1-2

CDR3 DNA: TGTGCCAGCATTCAACGCGGGGGGCACTCCTACGAGCAGTACTTC
CDR3 protein: CASIQRGGHSYEQYF
clone size: -
CDR3 length: 15
D gene: TRBD2
V gene: TRBV6-1
J gene: TRBJ2-7

CDR3 DNA: TGCGCCAGCAGCATTGACAATTTGAACACTGAAGCTTTCTTT
CDR3 protein: CASSIDNLNTEAFF
clone size: -
CDR3 length: 14
D gene: -
V gene: TRBV5-1
J gene: TRBJ1-1

CDR3 DNA: TGTGCCAGCAACCCCCCCGTTTGGGTCAATCAGCCCCAGCATTTT
CDR3 protein: CASNPPVWVNQPQHF
clone size: -
CDR3 length: 15
D gene: -
V gene: TRBV5-8
J gene: TRBJ1-5

CDR3 DNA: TGTGCCAGCAGCCTCAACCGGGACGGGAGCTATGGCTACACCTTC
CDR3 protein: CASSLNRDGSYGYTF
clone size: -
CDR3 length: 15
D gene: -
V gene: TRBV7-2
J gene: TRBJ1-2

CDR3 DNA: TGCAGCGTTGAAGGATTAGCGGGAGCCCCCTACAATGAGCAGTTCTTC
CDR3 protein: CSVEGLAGAPYNEQFF
clone size: -
CDR3 length: 16
D gene: TRBD2
V gene: TRBV29-1
J gene: TRBJ2-1

CDR3 DNA: TGTGCCAGCAGCTCCGGACAGGGGTGGAGTGGCTACACCTTC
CDR3 protein: CASSSGQGWSGYTF
clone size: -
CDR3 length: 14
D gene: TRBD1
V gene: TRBV7-2
J gene: TRBJ1-2

CDR3 DNA: TGTGCCAGTAGATCACCGGGAGTCGGGGGGTACGAGCAGTACTTC
CDR3 protein: CASRSPGVGGYEQYF
clone size: -
CDR3 length: 15
D gene: TRBD2
V gene: TRBV19
J gene: TRBJ2-7

CDR3 DNA: TGTGCCAGCTCACCACGCACCCTGGATTATGGCTACACCTTC
CDR3 protein: CASSPRTLDYGYTF
clone size: -
CDR3 length: 14
D gene: -
V gene: TRBV18
J gene: TRBJ1-2

CDR3 DNA: TGTGCCAGCTCACTCGGGACAGACAATGAAAAACTGTTTTTT
CDR3 protein: CASSLGTDNEKLFF
clone size: -
CDR3 length: 14
D gene: TRBD1
V gene: TRBV18
J gene: TRBJ1-4

CDR3 DNA: TGCGCCAGCAGTGCCCCCTCGACAGGGGGGCTCCTCAATCAGCCCCAGCATTTT
CDR3 protein: CASSAPSTGGLLNQPQHF
clone size: -
CDR3 length: 18
D gene: TRBD1
V gene: TRBV10-2
J gene: TRBJ1-5

CDR3 DNA: TGTGCCAGCAGAGACCGACAGGGGGGATCACCCCTCCACTTT
CDR3 protein: CASRDRQGGSPLHF
clone size: -
CDR3 length: 14
D gene: TRBD1
V gene: TRBV6-1
J gene: TRBJ1-6

CDR3 DNA: TGTGCCAGCAGTAATCGGGACAGGGGGCTACAAGAGACCCAGTACTTC
CDR3 protein: CASSNRDRGLQETQYF
clone size: -
CDR3 length: 16
D gene: TRBD1
V gene: TRBV25-1
J gene: TRBJ2-5

CDR3 DNA: TGTGCCATCCGGGGGAGGTATGGGGATGAGCAGTTCTTC
CDR3 protein: CAIRGRYGDEQFF
clone size: few
CDR3 length: 13
D gene: -
V gene: TRBV10-3
J gene: TRBJ2-1

CDR3 DNA: TGCGCCAGCAGCCAAGATCCAGGGAACCCGGCCAAAAACATTCAGTACTTC
CDR3 protein: CASSQDPGNPAKNIQYF
clone size: -
CDR3 length: 17
D gene: -
V gene: TRBV4-1
J gene: TRBJ2-4

CDR3 DNA: TGTGCCAGCAGCTTAGATGTCGGGGTTTCCCAGCATTTT
CDR3 protein: CASSLDVGVSQHF
clone size: -
CDR3 length: 13
D gene: -
V gene: TRBV11-2
J gene: TRBJ1-5

CDR3 DNA: TGTGCCACCAGCAGAGCTACAGGGGGGGACTATGGCTACACCTTC
CDR3 protein: CATSRATGGDYGYTF
clone size: -
CDR3 length: 15
D gene: TRBD1
V gene: TRBV15
J gene: TRBJ1-2

CDR3 DNA: TGCGCCAGCAGCTTGGTGGCTAGCGGGGGAAATGAGCAGTTCTTC
CDR3 protein: CASSLVASGGNEQFF
clone size: -
CDR3 length: 15
D gene: TRBD2
V gene: TRBV5-1
J gene: TRBJ2-1

CDR3 DNA: TGCGCCAGCAGCCAAGAAAGACTAGCGACTTACGAGCAGTACTTC
CDR3 protein: CASSQERLATYEQYF
clone size: -
CDR3 length: 15
D gene: TRBD2
V gene: TRBV4-3
J gene: TRBJ2-7

CDR3 DNA: TGCGCCAGCAGCACCGCGAGTGCGGAAAAACTGTTTTTT
CDR3 protein: CASSTASAEKLFF
clone size: -
CDR3 length: 13
D gene: -
V gene: TRBV5-1
J gene: TRBJ1-4

CDR3 DNA: TGCAGCGTTGATCTCCCTGACTCCTACGAGCAGTACTTC
CDR3 protein: CSVDLPDSYEQYF
clone size: -
CDR3 length: 13
D gene: -
V gene: TRBV29-1
J gene: TRBJ2-7

CDR3 DNA: TGTGCCAGCAGCTTCACCGGACTAGCGGGAGGGCCGTGGGAGCAGTTCTTC
CDR3 protein: CASSFTGLAGGPWEQFF
clone size: -
CDR3 length: 17
D gene: TRBD2
V gene: TRBV11-2
J gene: TRBJ2-1

CDR3 DNA: TGTGCCAGCAGTGAATTGGGACTAGCGGGGGGTGAGCAGTACTTC
CDR3 protein: CASSELGLAGGEQYF
clone size: -
CDR3 length: 15
D gene: TRBD2
V gene: TRBV25-1
J gene: TRBJ2-7

CDR3 DNA: TGTGCCAGCAGCGTCACCCGGGACAGGGGTTCTGAAGCTTTCTTT
CDR3 protein: CASSVTRDRGSEAFF
clone size: -
CDR3 length: 15
D gene: TRBD1
V gene: TRBV13
J gene: TRBJ1-1

CDR3 DNA: TGTGCCAGCAGCCCAGCAGGACAGGGGCGGGATACGCAGTATTTT
CDR3 protein: CASSPAGQGRDTQYF
clone size: once
CDR3 length: 15
D gene: TRBD1
V gene: TRBV7-9
J gene: TRBJ2-3

CDR3 DNA: TGTGCCAGCAGCCCTTGGCGGGGGGAGGATACGCAGTATTTT
CDR3 protein: CASSPWRGEDTQYF
clone size: -
CDR3 length: 14
D gene: TRBD2
V gene: TRBV7-3
J gene: TRBJ2-3

CDR3 DNA: TGTGCCAGCAGTGGGGGGTTCCTCTCCTACGAGCAGTACTTC
CDR3 protein: CASSGGFLSYEQYF
clone size: -
CDR3 length: 14
D gene: -
V gene: TRBV6-1
J gene: TRBJ2-7

CDR3 DNA: TGTGCCAGCAGTCAGAGAGGGGGGACCCAGTACTTC
CDR3 protein: CASSQRGGTQYF
clone size: -
CDR3 length: 12
D gene: -
V gene: TRBV6-6
J gene: TRBJ2-5

CDR3 DNA: TGCGCCAGCAGCTTGGAGTCTAGCGGTGAGCAGTTCTTC
CDR3 protein: CASSLESSGEQFF
clone size: -
CDR3 length: 13
D gene: TRBD2
V gene: TRBV5-1
J gene: TRBJ2-1

CDR3 DNA: TGTGCCAGCAGCTTAGGGGGGGCTAACACCATATATTTT
CDR3 protein: CASSLGGANTIYF
clone size: -
CDR3 length: 13
D gene: -
V gene: TRBV5-4
J gene: TRBJ1-3

CDR3 DNA: TGTGCCAGCTCACCGATAGCGGGGATTAGCACAGATACGCAGTATTTT
CDR3 protein: CASSPIAGISTDTQYF
clone size: -
CDR3 length: 16
D gene: TRBD2
V gene: TRBV18
J gene: TRBJ2-3

CDR3 DNA: TGCAGCGTTGCGGGTAGCGGGAGGCCCCTTGGTTACGAGCAGTACTTC
CDR3 protein: CSVAGSGRPLGYEQYF
clone size: -
CDR3 length: 16
D gene: TRBD2
V gene: TRBV29-1
J gene: TRBJ2-7

CDR3 DNA: TGTGCCAGCAGCCGCTTTGGGACAGCCTATGGCTACACCTTC
CDR3 protein: CASSRFGTAYGYTF
clone size: -
CDR3 length: 14
D gene: TRBD1
V gene: TRBV5-6
J gene: TRBJ1-2

CDR3 DNA: TGTGCCAGCAGTTTATTACGGGTTGATAGGGTGCGTGGTGAGCAGTTCTTC
CDR3 protein: CASSLLRVDRVRGEQFF
clone size: -
CDR3 length: 17
D gene: -
V gene: TRBV28
J gene: TRBJ2-1

CDR3 DNA: TGTGCCATCAGTGCCGGGGGGCTCGGGAACACTGAAGCTTTCTTT
CDR3 protein: CAISAGGLGNTEAFF
clone size: -
CDR3 length: 15
D gene: -
V gene: TRBV10-3
J gene: TRBJ1-1

CDR3 DNA: TGTGCCAGCTCACGAGCGTTGGAGGGTTCCTACAATGAGCAGTTCTTC
CDR3 protein: CASSRALEGSYNEQFF
clone size: -
CDR3 length: 16
D gene: -
V gene: TRBV18
J gene: TRBJ2-1

CDR3 DNA: TGTGCCAGCAGTTTTACTGCTATATCCTACAATGAGCAGTTCTTC
CDR3 protein: CASSFTAISYNEQFF
clone size: -
CDR3 length: 15
D gene: -
V gene: TRBV27
J gene: TRBJ2-1

CDR3 DNA: TGCGCCAGCAGCCAAGGTTCGGCGGGAGGGTACGAGCAGTACTTC
CDR3 protein: CASSQGSAGGYEQYF
clone size: -
CDR3 length: 15
D gene: TRBD2
V gene: TRBV4-3
J gene: TRBJ2-7

CDR3 DNA: TGTGCCAGTAGTACACGGACGGGGTATAGCAATCAGCCCCAGCATTTT
CDR3 protein: CASSTRTGYSNQPQHF
clone size: -
CDR3 length: 16
D gene: -
V gene: TRBV19
J gene: TRBJ1-5

CDR3 DNA: TGCGCCAGCAGCTTGGTTAAGGGACAGGGTACCGCTTTCTTT
CDR3 protein: CASSLVKGQGTAFF
clone size: once
CDR3 length: 14
D gene: TRBD1
V gene: TRBV5-1
J gene: TRBJ1-1